This T cell receptor (beta chain) was observed in a study of shared clonotypes between healthy human individuals. Study-level results: Generation probability values for non-shared clonotypes were lower than those for clonotypes shared by all four donors. What naive subsets generally showed was a larger estimated richness than memory subsets showed.

Germline loops: CDR1 SGHDT, CDR2 YYEEEE. V shed 4 bases and J shed 4 bases, with 16 bases lying between them. This CDR3 has 15 amino acids. Remarks on this clone: Its antigen remains unknown.

Sequencing used immunoSEQ multiplex PCR; TCRdb keeps in-frame clones, though not all of them. This sample yields over 850,000 clones, of which more than 75% are seen a single time; under 0.8% belongs to the top ten. Specimen: memory CD4+ T cells from PBMCs. Described subset: CD45RA-negative fraction. This rearrangement joins TRBV5-6 to TRBJ2-3, with D perhaps matching TRBD2 (6 bases). The clonotype originates from a young man in good health. Some clones in this sample may be carry-over from other donors' samples. CDR3 residues: CASSRWRAGPDTQYF. For the CDR3, the DNA is TGTGCCAGCAGCCGGTGGCGAGCGGGTCCAGATACGCAGTATTTT.